The 26 T cell receptor beta chains in this list originate from one sample, sequenced in a study of a mutant IDH1 vaccine in newly diagnosed glioma. Sequencing was performed with immunoSEQ multiplex PCR; in TCRdb, only in-frame clones are kept and a portion is missing. The sample has about 110,000 clones; roughly 90% are singletons. Time point in this sample: week 11, during vaccination. Mutant IDH1 20-mer peptide, at 300 ug, made up each vaccine dose, with topical imiquimod. Their target antigens are unknown. The sample consisted of PBMCs, taken from a glioma patient whose treatment included an IDH1 peptide vaccine. These receptors came from a woman in her forties or fifties with glioma.

The CDR3 is CASSLRWRETQYF. CDR3 sequence (DNA): TGTGCCAGCAGCTTAAGGTGGAGGGAGACCCAGTACTTC. The V gene is TRBV7-9, the J gene TRBJ2-5, with D possibly TRBD2 on 5 matching bases. The CDR3 is 13 residues long. The germline V and J ends were trimmed by 2 bases and 5 bases, with 9 bases remaining between them. Germline V gene data show CDR1 as SEHNR and CDR2 as FQNEAQ (reference sequence).

The V and J genes are TRBV6-6 and TRBJ1-2; TRBD1 agrees at 8 bases. The germline V gene encodes CDR1 MNHNY and CDR2 SVGAGI (reference sequence). The junction had 3 bases not matched to a gene; V was cut back by 5 bases and J by 4 bases. The CDR3 extends over 13 amino acids. This CDR3 is CASSLQGVYGYTF. The CDR3 bases are TGTGCCAGCAGTCTACAGGGGGTCTATGGCTACACCTTC.

This chain joins TRBV9 and TRBJ1-3; D is unclear. Trimming shortened V by 0 bases and J by 0 bases, and 7 bases separated the two germline ends. Per germline, CDR1 SGDLS and CDR2 YYNGEE. CDR3 length equals 15 residues. Written as DNA, the CDR3 is TGTGCCAGCAGCGTAGAAGGTATCTCTGGAAACACCATATATTTT. Translating it yields CASSVEGISGNTIYF.

The sample holds one count of this clone. This chain links TRBV10-3 with TRBJ2-7; 13 bases align to TRBD2. CDR1 and CDR2 (germline): ENHRY, SYGVKD. Trimming at V came to 10 bases and at J to 5 bases, leaving 5 bases not matched to a gene. The CDR3 totals 13 residues. CDR3 nucleotide sequence: TGTGCCAGCTCCGGACTAGCGGGAGACGAGCAGTACTTC. This codes for CASSGLAGDEQYF.

J is TRBJ2-3 and V is TRBV19; 7 nucleotides match TRBD2. Germline V lookup: CDR1 LNHDA, CDR2 SQIVND (reference sequence). The CDR3 totals 15 residues. Trimming cost V 4 bases and J 1 base; bases outside gene matches: 5. The CDR3 loop reads CASSSPAGGTDTQYF. The CDR3 DNA follows: TGTGCCAGTAGTAGCCCGGCGGGAGGCACAGATACGCAGTATTTT. Complete variable domain (other parts from reference TRBV19 and TRBJ2-3): DGGITQSPKYLFRKEGQNVTLSCEQNLNHDAMYWYRQDPGQGLRLIYYSQIVNDFQKGDIAEGYSVSREKKESFPLTVTSAQKNPTAFYLCASSSPAGGTDTQYFGPGTRLTVL.

Points on this clone: Germline and junction disagree at one end, which may indicate a read error. V usage is TRBV27 and J usage is TRBJ1-4; D uncertain. The CDR3 is 15 amino acids. Looked up from germline, CDR1 is MNHEY and CDR2 is SMNVEV (reference sequence). CDR3 sequence reads: CASRNRASSGEKLFF. CDR3 coding DNA: TGTGCCAGCAGAAATCGGGCCTCGTCGGGTGAAAAGCTGTTTTTT.

The CDR3: CASSLGGAGGNEQFF. The CDR3 DNA is TGTGCCAGTAGCCTAGGGGGGGCTGGTGGCAATGAGCAGTTCTTC. V usage is TRBV19 and J usage is TRBJ2-1; a possible D gene is TRBD2 (7 bases). The CDR3 is made up of 15 amino acids. Looked up from germline, CDR1 is LNHDA and CDR2 is SQIVND (reference sequence). Trimming took 6 bases from V and 6 from J, leaving 18 bases between them. Combining the CDR3 with reference TRBV19 and TRBJ2-1 gives the whole variable domain DGGITQSPKYLFRKEGQNVTLSCEQNLNHDAMYWYRQDPGQGLRLIYYSQIVNDFQKGDIAEGYSVSREKKESFPLTVTSAQKNPTAFYLCASSLGGAGGNEQFFGPGTRLTVL.

The chain is built from TRBV10-3 and TRBJ1-1, with a weak D call TRBD1 (6 bases). Germline V gene lookup returns CDR1 ENHRY and CDR2 SYGVKD. Trimming removed 7 bases from V and 0 bases from J, with 21 bases in between. The CDR3 length is 17 residues. This chain's CDR3 is CAIKGGGYRSMNTEAFF. CDR3 bases: TGTGCCATCAAAGGGGGAGGGTACCGTAGCATGAACACTGAAGCTTTCTTT.

This chain links TRBV9 with TRBJ2-2; D call uncertain. The CDR3 covers 13 residues. Trimming took off 4 bases at V and 3 bases at J, with 7 bases between the two ends. CDR1 is SGDLS, CDR2 YYNGEE, per germline. DNA for the CDR3: TGTGCCAGCAGCACTACCCACACCGGGGAGCTGTTTTTT. Protein product: CASSTTHTGELFF.

The V gene is TRBV6-5, the J gene TRBJ2-2; 8 nucleotides match TRBD2. Trimming cost V 3 bases and J 1 base; bases outside gene matches: 4. Germline loops: CDR1 MNHEY, CDR2 SVGAGI. The CDR3 runs 16 residues. In nucleotides, the CDR3 is TGTGCCAGCAGTTATACCACTAGCGGGAACACCGGGGAGCTGTTTTTT. Translating it yields CASSYTTSGNTGELFF.

V and J are TRBV5-1 and TRBJ1-4; TRBD1 matches 7 bases. Looked up from germline, CDR1 is SGHRS and CDR2 is YFSETQ. This CDR3 region has 15 residues. V shed 0 bases, J shed 8 bases, and the junction held 7 bases outside the gene matches. This chain's CDR3 is CASSLVTGLREKLFF. CDR3 bases: TGCGCCAGCAGCTTGGTGACAGGGCTACGAGAAAAACTGTTTTTT.

The chain uses TRBV7-8 and TRBJ1-4; 9 bases match TRBD1. The length of the CDR3 is 17 residues. Germline values: CDR1 SGHVS, CDR2 FQNEAQ. J gave up 5 bases and V 4 bases, and 11 bases lay outside the gene matches. The CDR3 DNA reads TGTGCCAGCAGCTCGAGCTCCGGGACAGGGAACAATGAAAAACTGTTTTTT. Translated: CASSSSSGTGNNEKLFF.

V usage is TRBV10-3 and J usage is TRBJ2-1, with D possibly being TRBD1 or TRBD2 (5 bases each). This CDR3 region has 15 residues. CDR1 is ENHRY and CDR2 is SYGVKD in the germline V gene. The V gene lost 6 bases and the J gene lost 7 bases, with 19 bases spanning the gap. The CDR3 bases are TGTGCCATCAGGGGGACGGAGCTTCGGATGAATGAGCAGTTCTTC. Its translation: CAIRGTELRMNEQFF.

The table lists this clone with a few counts. The V and J genes are TRBV5-4 and TRBJ2-7; TRBD2 is a possible D gene (6 bases). Trimming removed 4 bases from V and 7 bases from J, with 15 bases in between. The CDR3 spans 13 residues. The germline V gene encodes CDR1 SGHNT and CDR2 YYREEE (reference sequence). CDR3 nucleotides: TGTGCCAGCAGCACACCCTGGGGGGATGAGCAGTACTTC. Its translation is CASSTPWGDEQYF.

This clone was found a few times. The gene calls are TRBV28 and TRBJ1-2; 7 positions match TRBD1. The germline V gene has CDR1 MDHEN and CDR2 SYDVKM. The V segment lost 10 bases and the J segment 5 bases; nucleotides outside the gene matches: 10. The CDR3 has 13 amino acids. The DNA of the CDR3 is TGTGCCACCTGGGACAGCAGGGGATATGGCTACACCTTC. Its protein is CATWDSRGYGYTF.

Here the CDR3 reads CASSKLKGQQSYEQYF. In DNA form, the CDR3 reads TGTGCCAGCAGCAAACTAAAAGGACAGCAGTCCTACGAGCAGTACTTC. The rearrangement joins TRBV11-2 to TRBJ2-7; tentative D call: TRBD1 (6 bases). The length of the CDR3 is 16 residues. CDR1 SGHAT and CDR2 FQNNGV come from the germline V gene. The V end was cut by 5 bases, the J end by 1 base, with 18 bases between.

This clone appeared a single time. V gene TRBV4-1 combines with J gene TRBJ2-2; the D is unclear. Germline V gene lookup returns CDR1 MGHRA and CDR2 YSYEKL. The CDR3 has 17 residues. V was shortened by 3 bases and J by 0 bases, with 14 bases between the two germline ends. Here the CDR3 DNA reads TGCGCCAGCAGCCACCCCAAAGTAGGGTCGAACACCGGGGAGCTGTTTTTT. This sequence encodes CASSHPKVGSNTGELFF.

The gene calls are TRBV5-6 and TRBJ2-5; D is tentatively TRBD1 or TRBD2 (5 bases each). Deletions cut 4 bases from V and 1 base from J, with 14 bases between. Looked up from germline, CDR1 is SGHDT and CDR2 is YYEEEE. The CDR3 contains 15 residues. Here the CDR3 DNA reads TGTGCCAGCAGCGTCCTTGGGACGGGCCAAGAGACCCAGTACTTC. Its translation: CASSVLGTGQETQYF.

Comments on this clone: One end of the junction fails to match germline, which may point to a read error. The V and J genes are TRBV27 and TRBJ2-5; D ambiguous. From germline, CDR1 is MNHEY and CDR2 SMNVEV (reference sequence). CDR3 length equals 15 residues. The CDR3 loop is CASTLNLGSKETQYF. CDR3 nucleotide sequence: TGTGCCAGCACTTTAAACTTAGGCTCGAAGGAGACCCAGTACTTC.

This chain joins TRBV2 and TRBJ2-7; TRBD1 matches at 9 bases. With V trimmed by 10 bases and J by 2 bases, 9 bases remained unmatched. CDR3 size: 14 residues. CDR1 is SNHLY, CDR2 FYNNEI, per germline. This chain's CDR3 is CAIIRDRAPYEQYF. For the CDR3, the DNA is TGTGCCATCATACGGGACAGGGCTCCCTACGAGCAGTACTTC.

The chain is built from TRBV7-9 and TRBJ2-7; 9 positions agree with TRBD1. This CDR3 contains 15 residues. V dropped 4 bases and J dropped 3; count of bases not matched to a gene: 7. Germline V gene data show CDR1 as SEHNR and CDR2 as FQNEAQ (reference sequence). CDR3 nucleotide sequence: TGTGCCAGCAGCTCCTCTGAGACAGGGGGCTACGAGCAGTACTTC. This encodes CASSSSETGGYEQYF.

The chain joins TRBV19 to TRBJ2-3; D is possibly TRBD1 (5 bases). The CDR3 runs to 15 residues. CDR1 is LNHDA and CDR2 is SQIVND in the germline V gene (reference sequence). V was pared by 3 bases and J by 0 bases, with 10 bases between. CDR3 sequence (DNA): TGTGCCAGTAGTATCACAGGAATAAGCACAGATACGCAGTATTTT. Translation gives CASSITGISTDTQYF.

This clone was picked up a small number of times. The chain has TRBV2 and TRBJ2-1; weak D call: TRBD2 (6 bases). V dropped 8 bases and J dropped 9 bases, with 8 bases sitting between them. The CDR3 contains 10 residues. The germline CDR1 and CDR2 sequences are SNHLY and FYNNEI. The CDR3, as DNA: TGTGCCAGCTCGGGAGTTGAGCAGTTCTTC. Amino acids: CASSGVEQFF.

The chain uses TRBV6-1 and TRBJ1-3; D not resolved. This CDR3 is 15 amino acids long. Germline V gene data show CDR1 as MNHNS and CDR2 as SASEGT. Trimming cost V 2 bases and J 0 bases, with 8 bases left between them. CDR3 bases: TGTGCCAGCAGTGAATTTACAGTCTCTGGAAACACCATATATTTT. Protein product: CASSEFTVSGNTIYF.

The chain has TRBV6-5 and TRBJ1-5; D ambiguous. Germline V CDR1 and CDR2: MNHEY, SVGAGI. V lost 2 bases and J lost 0, with 5 bases in between. The CDR3 loop spans 14 amino acids. The CDR3, as DNA: TGTGCCAGCAGTTACGGGGATAGCAATCAGCCCCAGCATTTT. It translates to CASSYGDSNQPQHF.

The rearrangement links TRBV5-1 to TRBJ2-1; 9 nucleotides agree with TRBD2. J was trimmed by 7 bases and V by 7 bases; bases with no gene match: 6. The CDR3 has 13 residues. Germline assignment: CDR1 SGHRS and CDR2 YFSETQ. The CDR3 is CASWREGLNEQFF. The CDR3 DNA reads TGCGCCAGCTGGCGGGAGGGCCTAAATGAGCAGTTCTTC. Drawing the rest from reference TRBV5-1 and TRBJ2-1, the complete variable domain is KAGVTQTPRYLIKTRGQQVTLSCSPISGHRSVSWYQQTPGQGLQFLFEYFSETQRNKGNFPGRFSGRQFSNSRSEMNVSTLELGDSALYLCASWREGLNEQFFGPGTRLTVL.